This TCR beta chain was captured in a study of graft-versus-host responses after intestinal transplantation. For the study at large: Isolated intestinal, liver-intestinal, or multivisceral transplants were what recipients had. Every recipient had anti-thymocyte globulin induction and three to four years of tacrolimus plus steroids. Points from the study as a whole: Detected in recipient marrow were GvH clones, some of which were first observed in ileum or blood. Declining HvG levels early post-transplant were linked to peak circulating GvH clone levels.

The data were produced by immunoSEQ multiplex PCR, yet TCRdb's version contains in-frame clones alone and is incomplete. The table records over 65,000 clones, 91% of them present only once. There are a few counts of this clone. The antigen remains undetermined. From germline, CDR1 is SNHLY and CDR2 FYNNEI. The CDR3 is made up of 14 amino acids. V was clipped by 5 bases and J by 5 bases, with 13 bases between them. This clonotype originated in a human donor who received an intestinal transplant. The rearrangement links TRBV2 to TRBJ1-5, with D perhaps matching TRBD1 (6 bases). The sample consisted of unstimulated CD4+ T cells sorted from spleen or lymph node cells, taken before intestinal transplant. CDR3 in amino acids: CASSRDIGDQPQHF. The CDR3 DNA is TGTGCCAGCAGTCGGGACATTGGAGATCAGCCCCAGCATTTT.